Shown below are 11 T cell receptor beta chains from a single sample sequenced in a study of T cells in Graves' hyperthyroidism and ophthalmopathy. It was RNA transcripts that yielded the amplified TCR beta CDR3 regions. The HTBI primer set drove a first-round RT-PCR of the TCR CDR3. One entry per CDR3 protein, called by TCRdb with MiXCR from the multiplex PCR reads. The sample holds under 550,000 distinct CDR3 sequences, 15% to 20% seen once. Source material: blood. The source of these receptors is a man aged 35-49 years with Graves' ophthalmopathy.

The CDR3: CSAITGTGVYEQYF. For the CDR3, the DNA is TGCAGTGCGATAACCGGGACAGGGGTCTACGAGCAGTACTTC. The rearrangement uses TRBV20-1 and TRBJ2-7; 10 bases agree with TRBD1. Per the germline V gene, CDR1 is DFQATT and CDR2 is SNEGSKA (reference sequence). The CDR3 has 14 residues. The junction had 8 bases not matched to a gene; V was cut back by 6 bases and J by 3 bases.

The chain has TRBV11-3 and TRBJ2-1; D is undetermined. V shed 5 bases and J shed 6 bases, with 11 bases lying between them. The CDR3 length is 13 residues. From germline, CDR1 is SGHNT and CDR2 YENEEA. CDR3 sequence: CASSPGPLNEQFF. DNA of the CDR3: TGTGCCAGCAGCCCTGGGCCCCTCAATGAGCAGTTCTTC.

The table lists this clonotype with a few counts. The chain is built from TRBV2 and TRBJ1-2, with 7 bases fitting TRBD1. Trimming took 5 bases from V and 4 from J; bases not matched to a gene: 10. Germline CDR1 reads SNHLY; CDR2 reads FYNNEI. The CDR3 is 15 amino acids. DNA for the CDR3: TGTGCCAGCAGTACTCTACAGGGGCAAGGCTATGGCTACACCTTC. This codes for CASSTLQGQGYGYTF.

This clonotype was seen repeatedly, ten times or more. V and J are TRBV7-8 and TRBJ2-1; unclear D gene. V gave up 4 bases and J gave up 5 bases, with 21 bases separating them. Germline CDR1 and CDR2: SGHVS and FQNEAQ. The CDR3 has 17 amino acids. The CDR3 bases are TGTGCCAGCAGCTCCTCCCAAATAAGGGCTAGACACAATGAGCAGTTCTTC. This sequence encodes CASSSSQIRARHNEQFF. Based on the CDR3 plus reference TRBV7-8 and TRBJ2-1, the full variable domain is GAGVSQSPRYKVAKRGQDVALRCDPISGHVSLFWYQQALGQGPEFLTYFQNEAQLDKSGLPSDRFFAERPEGSVSTLKIQRTQQEDSAVYLCASSSSQIRARHNEQFFGPGTRLTVL.

V gene TRBV6-1 combines with J gene TRBJ2-7; the match to TRBD1 covers 9 bases. V lost 7 bases and J lost 1; bases outside the gene matches: 8. The CDR3 loop spans 15 amino acids. The germline V gene encodes CDR1 MNHNS and CDR2 SASEGT. CDR3 nucleotides: TGTGCCAGCAACGCACAGGGGGCCCAATCCTACGAGCAGTACTTC. As protein: CASNAQGAQSYEQYF.

This clonotype showed up many times. The V call is TRBV10-3, the J call TRBJ2-1; 10 nucleotides line up with TRBD2. The germline CDR1 and CDR2 sequences are ENHRY and SYGVKD. The CDR3 runs to 13 residues. The V and J ends lost 8 bases and 10 bases, in that order; junction bases with no gene match: 8. Written as DNA, the CDR3 is TGTGCCATCCAGCGGGGGGGCCTCTCAGAGCAGTTCTTC. Translated: CAIQRGGLSEQFF.

Many counts were recorded for this clonotype. This sequence joins TRBV28 and TRBJ2-1; D is ambiguous. This CDR3 has 13 residues. In germline, CDR1 is MDHEN, CDR2 SYDVKM. The germline V and J ends were trimmed by 7 bases and 0 bases, with 7 bases remaining between them. The CDR3, as DNA: TGTGCCAGCAACATCTTCTCCTACAATGAGCAGTTCTTC. Translation gives CASNIFSYNEQFF. The whole variable domain, filled in from reference TRBV28 and TRBJ2-1, reads DVKVTQSSRYLVKRTGEKVFLECVQDMDHENMFWYRQDPGLGLRLIYFSYDVKMKEKGDIPEGYSVSREKKERFSLILESASTNQTSMYLCASNIFSYNEQFFGPGTRLTVL.

This clonotype was counted only a few times. The chain uses TRBV5-1 and TRBJ2-2; D gene ambiguous. Germline-derived CDR1 and CDR2 are SGHRS and YFSETQ. V was shortened by 4 bases and J by 0 bases, with 19 bases between the two germline ends. This CDR3 has 18 residues. CDR3 bases: TGCGCCAGCAGCCGCTTGTCCCCCAGACTCCCGAACACCGGGGAGCTGTTTTTT. It yields the protein CASSRLSPRLPNTGELFF.

Notes on this clonotype: An end of the junction does not agree with germline; a read error may underlie this. V gene TRBV6-1 combines with J gene TRBJ1-6; no reliable D call. The CDR3 contains 16 residues. Per the germline V gene, CDR1 is MNHNS and CDR2 is SASEGT. Here the CDR3 DNA reads TGTGCCAGCAGTGAAGCATCGGTCGCAGTCTATTCACCCCTCCGCTTT. Amino acids: CASSEASVAVYSPLRF.

This clonotype was seen at least ten times. In DNA, the CDR3 is TGTGCCTGGAGTGTATTGCCAGGGCGAGGCTACACCTTC. Its translation is CAWSVLPGRGYTF. The V and J genes are TRBV30 and TRBJ1-2; the D gene is possibly TRBD1 (5 bases). The V end lost 0 bases, the J end lost 8 bases, and 13 bases lay between the germline ends. The CDR3 covers 13 residues. Germline V gene data show CDR1 as GTSNPN and CDR2 as SVGIG (reference sequence).

This clonotype has just a few counts. This chain links TRBV12-3 or TRBV12-4 with TRBJ1-5, with no clear D. This CDR3 contains 13 residues. V shed 0 bases and J shed 4 bases, with 4 bases lying between them. The CDR3 nucleotides read TGTGCCAGCAGTTTAGCGATGAATCAGCCCCAGCATTTT. The encoded protein is CASSLAMNQPQHF.